These 18 T cell receptor beta chains were sequenced from one sample in a study of cytomegalovirus exposure and HLA in healthy donors. The PCR used 60 Vbeta and 13 Jbeta primers. Clones were sequenced by immunoSEQ multiplex PCR, and TCRdb holds only the in-frame ones, with some missing. The table shows approximately 88,000 clones, with 76% occurring only once. Material: PBMCs. The receptors originated from a man younger than 45 in good health and CMV-seropositive.

This chain links TRBV5-1 with TRBJ1-5; D gene ambiguous. Trimming pared 4 bases from V and 0 bases from J, leaving 11 bases between. The CDR3 is 15 amino acids. Germline CDR1 is SGHRS and CDR2 is YFSETQ. This chain's CDR3 is CASSPDGDSNQPQHF. CDR3 nucleotides: TGCGCCAGCAGCCCTGACGGAGATAGCAATCAGCCCCAGCATTTT.

The chain couples TRBV27 to TRBJ1-5, with 11 positions matching TRBD1. Germline lookup yields CDR1 MNHEY and CDR2 SMNVEV (reference sequence). The J segment lost 9 bases and the V segment lost 4 bases, leaving 11 bases of the junction unmatched. The CDR3 has 16 residues. The DNA for the CDR3 is TGTGCCAGCAGTTATTACTGGACAGGGGGCTCCTTGCCCCAGCATTTT. Translating gives CASSYYWTGGSLPQHF.

The CDR3 protein is CASSVGDINSPLHF. The CDR3 region has the DNA TGTGCCAGCAGCGTAGGAGACATCAATTCACCCCTCCACTTT. The chain carries TRBV9 and TRBJ1-6; D unclear. The V gene lost 0 bases and the J gene lost 7 bases, with 8 bases spanning the gap. This CDR3 is 14 amino acids long. Looked up from germline, CDR1 is SGDLS and CDR2 is YYNGEE. Looking up the rest from reference TRBV9 and TRBJ1-6 gives the full variable domain: DSGVTQTPKHLITATGQRVTLRCSPRSGDLSVYWYQQSLDQGLQFLIQYYNGEERAKGNILERFSAQQFPDLHSELNLSSLELGDSALYFCASSVGDINSPLHFGNGTRLTVT.

This rearrangement joins TRBV5-1 to TRBJ2-5; 9 bases map to TRBD2. Looked up from germline, CDR1 is SGHRS and CDR2 is YFSETQ. The CDR3 loop spans 15 amino acids. V shed 2 bases, J shed 5 bases, and the junction held 7 bases outside the gene matches. CDR3 nucleotides: TGCGCCAGCAGCTTAGCGGGGGGACCCCTGGAGACCCAGTACTTC. It specifies CASSLAGGPLETQYF.

V usage is TRBV2 and J usage is TRBJ1-5; D unclear. The V and J ends lost 5 bases and 3 bases respectively, with 11 bases between them. Germline CDR1 is SNHLY and CDR2 is FYNNEI. The CDR3 has 14 amino acids. Written as DNA, the CDR3 is TGTGCCAGCAGTCAGGACTGGATCAATCAGCCCCAGCATTTT. Protein: CASSQDWINQPQHF. The complete variable domain, with remaining parts taken from reference TRBV2 and TRBJ1-5, reads EPEVTQTPSHQVTQMGQEVILRCVPISNHLYFYWYRQILGQKVEFLVSFYNNEISEKSEIFDDQFSVERPDGSNFTLKIRSTKLEDSAMYFCASSQDWINQPQHFGDGTRLSIL.

The gene calls are TRBV11-1 and TRBJ2-3; D perhaps matches TRBD2 (6 bases). The CDR3 spans 14 residues. CDR1 is SGHAT and CDR2 is FQDESV in the germline V gene (reference sequence). V dropped 3 bases and J dropped 3 bases, with 10 bases sitting between them. CDR3 in amino acids: CASSFLGRTDTQYF. The CDR3 DNA sequence: TGTGCCAGCAGCTTCCTGGGGAGGACAGATACGCAGTATTTT.

The V call is TRBV7-8, the J call TRBJ2-7; D gene unclear. The ends were cut back, 1 base at V and 6 bases at J, with 7 bases in the middle. Germline V lookup: CDR1 SGHVS, CDR2 FQNEAQ. The CDR3 has 12 amino acids. CDR3 in amino acids: CASSLGSGEQYF. The CDR3, as DNA: TGTGCCAGCAGCTTAGGTTCGGGCGAGCAGTACTTC.

The table lists this clone with a count of one. The gene calls are TRBV7-3 and TRBJ1-1, with D hard to call. Germline lookup yields CDR1 SGHTA and CDR2 FQGTGA. CDR3 length: 13 amino acids. V lost 5 bases and J 1 base, leaving 8 bases between the germline ends. The DNA for the CDR3 is TGTGCCAGCAGCCCTGACTGGAACACTGAAGCTTTCTTT. It translates to CASSPDWNTEAFF.

The rearrangement links TRBV30 to TRBJ2-7; 7 bases line up with TRBD1. CDR1 and CDR2 (germline): GTSNPN, SVGIG (reference sequence). The CDR3 runs to 16 residues. The ends lost 0 bases at V and 3 bases at J; junction bases unmatched: 11. CDR3 DNA sequence: TGTGCCTGGAGTGTACGGGACAGACCCCGTCGCTACGAGCAGTACGTC. As protein: CAWSVRDRPRRYEQYV.

This clone was recorded only once. The chain couples TRBV27 to TRBJ1-2, with TRBD1 matching 7 bases. Germline CDR1 is MNHEY and CDR2 is SMNVEV (reference sequence). The CDR3 loop spans 15 amino acids. Trimming cost V 5 bases and J 3 bases; bases outside gene matches: 9. The CDR3 DNA is TGTGCCAGCAGTACACGGACAGGTCCTGACTATGGCTACACCTTC. Residues: CASSTRTGPDYGYTF.

This clone was counted once. This chain connects TRBV27 to TRBJ1-2, with a weak D call TRBD1 (5 bases). Between the trimmed V and J ends, which lost 4 bases and 4 bases, there was a span of 16 bases. CDR1 and CDR2 from the germline V gene are MNHEY and SMNVEV (reference sequence). CDR3 size: 15 residues. The CDR3 DNA follows: TGTGCCAGCAGTTATAGGCCCGGGGGAGGCTATGGCTACACCTTC. It translates to CASSYRPGGGYGYTF.

This clone was detected only once. This chain joins TRBV11-2 and TRBJ2-1; D perhaps matches TRBD2 (5 bases). The CDR3 contains 16 residues. Looked up from germline, CDR1 is SGHAT and CDR2 is FQNNGV. Trimming took 3 bases from V and 6 from J, leaving 18 bases between them. The CDR3 loop reads CASSLFSGVVTNEQFF. CDR3 nucleotide sequence: TGTGCCAGCAGCTTGTTCTCCGGGGTCGTAACCAATGAGCAGTTCTTC.

The chain employs TRBV29-1 and TRBJ1-4; D not resolved. This CDR3 is built from 14 residues. V was clipped by 2 bases and J by 5 bases, with 12 bases between them. Germline V gene sequence: CDR1 SQVTM, CDR2 ANQGSEA. The CDR3 loop is CSVEPKAGNEKLFF. DNA of the CDR3: TGCAGCGTTGAACCGAAAGCGGGGAATGAAAAACTGTTTTTT.

The chain joins TRBV5-1 to TRBJ2-7; D may be TRBD1 (6 bases). The CDR3 covers 15 residues. Trimming stripped 4 bases from V and 6 bases from J, with 20 bases between. Germline assignment: CDR1 SGHRS and CDR2 YFSETQ. The CDR3 loop is CASSPLGGDGAEQYF. CDR3 in DNA: TGCGCCAGCAGCCCCCTAGGGGGAGATGGCGCCGAGCAGTACTTC.

This chain uses TRBV7-2 with TRBJ1-4; D is possibly TRBD1 (5 bases). The CDR3 sequence is 15 residues long. Trimming stripped 5 bases from V and 3 bases from J, with 13 bases between. CDR1 SGHTA and CDR2 FQGNSA come from the germline V gene. CDR3 sequence (DNA): TGTGCCAGCAGCCGTACAGGAATTGCTAATGAAAAACTGTTTTTT. Its protein is CASSRTGIANEKLFF.

The V call is TRBV10-2, the J call TRBJ2-1; TRBD1 is a possible D gene (7 bases). Germline lookup yields CDR1 WSHSY and CDR2 SAAADI. This CDR3 comprises 14 residues. Trimming stripped 4 bases from V and 7 bases from J, with 14 bases between. CDR3 amino acids: CASSAMAGGNEQFF. The CDR3 coding sequence is TGCGCCAGCAGTGCTATGGCAGGGGGGAATGAGCAGTTCTTC.

This sequence joins TRBV7-9 and TRBJ1-2; 7 nucleotides align to TRBD1. Looked up from germline, CDR1 is SEHNR and CDR2 is FQNEAQ (reference sequence). V dropped 5 bases and J dropped 3; count of bases not matched to a gene: 6. This CDR3 has 14 residues. CDR3 coding DNA: TGTGCCAGCAGCATACAGGGGTCGGACTATGGCTACACCTTC. It is translated as CASSIQGSDYGYTF.

J is TRBJ1-5 and V is TRBV19, with no clear D. Germline assignment: CDR1 LNHDA and CDR2 SQIVND (reference sequence). Trimming took off 7 bases at V and 0 bases at J, with 16 bases between the two ends. The CDR3 extends over 16 amino acids. The DNA for the CDR3 is TGTGCCAGTATGGCCGGGAACTGGCATAGCAATCAGCCCCAGCATTTT. Translated: CASMAGNWHSNQPQHF.